This T cell receptor beta chain originates from a study of blood T cells in healthy people across ages. The authors ran a second PCR of about 6 to 11 cycles using a sample-barcoded 5' primer and a J-beta primer mix. Using its own MiXCR run on the 5' RACE reads, TCRdb lists one record per CDR3 protein. Among 950,000 to 1,200,000 distinct CDR3 sequences listed, around two fifths were seen once. This clonotype originated in a young man in good health. What was sequenced was blood.

In DNA form, the CDR3 reads TGTGCCGACAAAACCAGGCAGGGATATGGCTACACCTTC. Translated: CADKTRQGYGYTF. The rearrangement uses TRBV2 and TRBJ1-2; D might be TRBD1 (5 bases). The CDR3 has 13 residues. Trimming pared 11 bases from V and 5 bases from J, leaving 18 bases between. Germline V gene sequence: CDR1 SNHLY, CDR2 FYNNEI.